What follows describes a single TCR beta chain. Cells designated naive CD8 were CD45RO-negative and were positively selected for CCR7, with terminally differentiated effector memory CD45RA+ cells excluded. This record comes from a study of shared clonotypes between healthy human individuals. Whole-study context: For every donor, three CD4 naive, three CD4 memory, two CD8 naive and one CD8 memory plates were used.

Using immunoSEQ multiplex PCR, the repertoire was profiled, and TCRdb retains in-frame clones only, with some absent. The sample has 660,000 or so clones, approximately 96% seen once. The CDR3 is made up of 17 amino acids. CDR1 is SNHLY, CDR2 FYNNEI, per germline. Trimming pared 5 bases from V and 0 bases from J, leaving 17 bases between. The receptor was isolated from a woman younger than 45 in good health. Source material: naive CD8+ T cells sorted from blood. The V gene is TRBV2, the J gene TRBJ1-3, with D unresolved. The CDR3 loop reads CASSPPPWHLSGNTIYF. The CDR3 DNA follows: TGTGCCAGCAGTCCCCCCCCGTGGCACCTCTCTGGAAACACCATATATTTT.